Listed below are T cell receptor beta chains from one sample, sequenced in a study of blood T cell repertoires in COVID-19. Clones were read by immunoSEQ multiplex PCR, and TCRdb kept only the in-frame ones, dropping some. The sample carries roughly 360,000 clones, roughly 80% recorded once. Input material: PBMCs or T cells enriched from blood (not recorded which). The receptors stem from a woman aged 50 to 65 who had recovered from COVID-19. Both conserved end residues are part of each CDR3. Fields, in order: clone size, V gene, J gene, D gene, CDR3 protein, CDR3 DNA. The D gene is left open where the match is weak. Expanded clones are given a class, and other clones once, few, many or no size at all.

NA,TRBV18,TRBJ1-1,TRBD1,CASSPRQGATEAFF,TGTGCCAGCTCACCTAGACAGGGTGCAACTGAAGCTTTCTTT
NA,TRBV18,TRBJ1-1,TRBD1,CASPEGAGDTEAFF,TGTGCCAGCCCCGAGGGGGCGGGTGACACTGAAGCTTTCTTT
NA,TRBV28,TRBJ1-1,NA,CASSPPSPGDNTEAFF,TGTGCCAGCAGCCCGCCCTCACCGGGGGATAACACTGAAGCTTTCTTT
NA,TRBV15,TRBJ2-7,NA,CATSRDRVQGSEQYF,TGTGCCACCAGCAGAGATCGGGTCCAGGGTAGCGAGCAGTACTTC
NA,TRBV6-5,TRBJ1-4,TRBD1,CASTPRDSPNEKLFF,TGTGCCAGCACCCCACGGGACAGCCCTAATGAAAAACTGTTTTTT
few,TRBV19,TRBJ1-5,NA,CASTLVGLRTYQPQHF,TGTGCCAGTACCCTCGTGGGGCTAAGGACCTATCAGCCCCAGCATTTT
NA,TRBV11-3,TRBJ1-2,NA,CASSLTAGVTNYGYTF,TGTGCCAGCAGCTTAACCGCGGGGGTAACTAACTATGGCTACACCTTC
NA,TRBV9,TRBJ1-2,TRBD1,CASSPLGPTGDELGYTF,TGTGCCAGCAGCCCCCTAGGCCCAACAGGGGACGAACTTGGCTACACCTTC
few,TRBV3-1/TRBV3-2,TRBJ2-1,NA,CASSQATGNEQFF,TGTGCCAGCAGCCAAGCAACGGGGAATGAGCAGTTCTTC
NA,TRBV30,TRBJ1-4,NA,CAWSGRGMREKLFF,TGTGCCTGGAGTGGAAGGGGGATGCGAGAAAAACTGTTTTTT
NA,TRBV7-2,TRBJ1-5,NA,CASSLDSRQHF,TGTGCCAGCAGCTTGGACAGTAGACAGCATTTT
NA,TRBV7-2,TRBJ1-5,NA,CASSLGVGVQPQHF,TGTGCCAGCAGCTTAGGGGTAGGGGTGCAGCCCCAGCATTTT
NA,TRBV12-3/TRBV12-4,TRBJ2-3,TRBD2,CASGLASTDTQYF,TGTGCCAGCGGACTAGCGAGCACAGATACGCAGTATTTT
NA,TRBV5-4,TRBJ1-1,TRBD1,CASRGQDYTEAFF,TGTGCCAGCAGAGGACAGGACTACACTGAAGCTTTCTTT